This T cell receptor beta chain was sequenced during a study of T cell changes during pregnancy in multiple sclerosis. CDR1 is MNHEY, CDR2 SVGAGI, per germline. The CDR3 consists of 16 residues. The V end was cut by 0 bases, the J end by 7 bases, with 18 bases between. This clone is a singleton in its sample. Generated by immunoSEQ multiplex PCR, the TCRdb table keeps only in-frame clones and is missing some. The sample has roughly 58,000 clones, roughly 90% seen once. The genes are TRBV6-5 and TRBJ1-1, with TRBD1 as a possible D gene (5 bases). The specimen was CD8+ T cells from peripheral blood mononuclear cells, collected before pregnancy. The receptor was derived from a female donor with multiple sclerosis, enrolled in a pregnancy study. The CDR3 sequence: CASSYSTGHPVLEAFF. The CDR3 coding sequence is TGTGCCAGCAGTTACTCTACAGGACATCCGGTTCTTGAAGCTTTCTTT.